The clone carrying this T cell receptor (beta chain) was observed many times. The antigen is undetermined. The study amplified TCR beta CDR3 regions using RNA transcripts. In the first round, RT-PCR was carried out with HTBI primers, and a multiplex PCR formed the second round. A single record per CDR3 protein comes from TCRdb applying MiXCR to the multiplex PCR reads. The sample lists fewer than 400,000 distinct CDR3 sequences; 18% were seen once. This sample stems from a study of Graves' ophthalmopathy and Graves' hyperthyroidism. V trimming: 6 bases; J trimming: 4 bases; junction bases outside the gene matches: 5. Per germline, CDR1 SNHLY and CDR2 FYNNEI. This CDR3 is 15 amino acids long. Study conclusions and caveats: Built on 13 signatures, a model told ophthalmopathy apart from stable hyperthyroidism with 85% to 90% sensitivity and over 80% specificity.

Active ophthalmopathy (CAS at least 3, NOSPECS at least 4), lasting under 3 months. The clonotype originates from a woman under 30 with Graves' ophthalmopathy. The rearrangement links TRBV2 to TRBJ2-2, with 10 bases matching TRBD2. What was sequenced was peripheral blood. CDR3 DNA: TGTGCCAGCAGACCGGGACTAGCGACCACCGGGGAGCTGTTTTTT. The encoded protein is CASRPGLATTGELFF. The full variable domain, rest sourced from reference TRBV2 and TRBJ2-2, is EPEVTQTPSHQVTQMGQEVILRCVPISNHLYFYWYRQILGQKVEFLVSFYNNEISEKSEIFDDQFSVERPDGSNFTLKIRSTKLEDSAMYFCASRPGLATTGELFFGEGSRLTVL.